Here is one T cell receptor beta chain with its context. This record comes from a study of blood T cell repertoires in COVID-19. Study as a whole: COVID-19 samples, acute and convalescent, were from the United States, Italy and Spain. PBMCs, B-cell-depleted T cells, or T cells provided the cDNA or gDNA that made up the material.

In the source study's methods: Quantification of nucleated cells was approximated via reference gene primer amplification. Libraries were prepared by immunoSEQ multiplex PCR; TCRdb keeps only in-frame clonotypes and omits some of them. The D gene and trimming were derived from the DNA, and the V and J assignments and clone size from that table. The repertoire has about 230,000 clones, 80% to 90% of them found once; the top ten carry about 2.5%. CDR1 and CDR2 (germline): SEHNR, FQNEAQ (reference sequence). The CDR3 extends over 16 amino acids. V was pared by 1 base and J by 3 bases, with 5 bases of the junction left unmatched. Seattle-derived patients entered the study during active infection and were followed longitudinally.

Input material: peripheral blood. The sequence was collected from a man aged 30-40 years with COVID-19, enrolled during active disease. The J gene is TRBJ1-5, the V gene TRBV7-9; 8 bases are shared with TRBD1. CDR3: CASSLGPGQANQPQHF. For the CDR3, the DNA is TGTGCCAGCAGCTTAGGGCCGGGACAGGCCAATCAGCCCCAGCATTTT. Full variable domain (rest looked up from reference TRBV7-9 and TRBJ1-5): DTGVSQNPRHKITKRGQNVTFRCDPISEHNRLYWYRQTLGQGPEFLTYFQNEAQLEKSRLLSDRFSAERPKGSFSTLEIQRTEQGDSAMYLCASSLGPGQANQPQHFGDGTRLSIL.